This TCR beta chain was captured by sequencing in a study of cytomegalovirus exposure and HLA in healthy donors. The overall study: Within the Caucasian-associated ancestry cluster were 81% of the approximately 390 genotyped donors.

The PCR ran on 60 Vbeta and 13 Jbeta primers. Sequencing used immunoSEQ multiplex PCR; TCRdb keeps in-frame clones, though not all of them. The table has about 190,000 clones, about 76% seen once. This sequence originates from a woman between 45 and 65 years old in good health and CMV-seronegative. Input material: PBMCs.

CDR3 nucleotide sequence: TGTGCCAGCAGTGGTGGGACATACTACGAGCAGTACTTC. The encoded protein is CASSGGTYYEQYF. This chain links TRBV2 with TRBJ2-7; maybe TRBD1 (6 bases). Germline V CDR1 and CDR2: SNHLY, FYNNEI. Trimming cost V 4 bases and J 3 bases, with 10 bases left between them. This CDR3 has 13 residues. The variable domain in full, completed from reference TRBV2 and TRBJ2-7, reads EPEVTQTPSHQVTQMGQEVILRCVPISNHLYFYWYRQILGQKVEFLVSFYNNEISEKSEIFDDQFSVERPDGSNFTLKIRSTKLEDSAMYFCASSGGTYYEQYFGPGTRLTVT.